The 31 T cell receptor beta chains listed next were all sequenced from one sample in a study of blood T cell repertoires in COVID-19. TCRdb keeps only in-frame clones here, not all; method: immunoSEQ multiplex PCR. This sample has 190,000 or so clones; around 86% occur once, and the top ten carry roughly 2.5%. The sample was peripheral blood. The receptors shown here come from a man aged 35 to 55 with active or convalescent COVID-19.

The chain recombines TRBV18 with TRBJ2-7, with D possibly being TRBD1 (6 bases). CDR1 KGHSH and CDR2 LQKENI come from the germline V gene. The V end was cut by 6 bases, the J end by 1 base, with 10 bases between. The CDR3 has 13 amino acids. CDR3 nucleotide sequence: TGTGCCAGCTCCCACGGACAGTCCTACGAGCAGTACTTC. It encodes CASSHGQSYEQYF. The full variable domain, rest sourced from reference TRBV18 and TRBJ2-7, is NAGVMQNPRHLVRRRGQEARLRCSPMKGHSHVYWYRQLPEEGLKFMVYLQKENIIDESGMPKERFSAEFPKEGPSILRIQQVVRGDSAAYFCASSHGQSYEQYFGPGTRLTVT.

The genes are TRBV28 and TRBJ2-2; 8 bases line up with TRBD1. V shed 5 bases, J shed 7 bases, and the junction held 3 bases outside the gene matches. CDR1 is MDHEN and CDR2 is SYDVKM in the germline V gene. CDR3 length: 13 residues. In nucleotides, the CDR3 is TGTGCCAGCAGTATTGACAGGGGCGGGGAGCTGTTTTTT. Translating gives CASSIDRGGELFF.

The chain is built from TRBV5-8 and TRBJ2-7; weak D call: TRBD1 (5 bases). V gave up 7 bases and J gave up 0 bases, with 14 bases separating them. There are 14 residues in the CDR3. In germline, CDR1 is SGHTS, CDR2 YDEGEE. CDR3 protein: CASLYRKISYEQYF. CDR3 bases: TGTGCCAGCTTGTACAGGAAGATCTCCTACGAGCAGTACTTC.

The CDR3 sequence: CASSPDTSGNTIYF. The CDR3 bases are TGTGCCAGCAGTCCTGACACCTCTGGAAACACCATATATTTT. The chain couples TRBV3-1 (or the pseudogene TRBV3-2) to TRBJ1-3; D gene uncertain. CDR1 is LGHDT, CDR2 YNNKEL, per germline (reference sequence). The CDR3 is made up of 14 amino acids. V dropped 6 bases and J dropped 0 bases, with 9 bases sitting between them.

This clone was counted once. The chain combines TRBV5-1 with TRBJ2-3; 8 bases match TRBD2. Losses at the gene ends were 3 bases for V and 5 bases for J; bases not matched to a gene: 8. In germline, CDR1 is SGHRS, CDR2 YFSETQ. The CDR3 spans 15 residues. This chain's CDR3 is CASSSSGGGGDTQYF. In nucleotides, the CDR3 is TGCGCCAGCAGCTCGAGCGGGGGCGGGGGAGATACGCAGTATTTT.

This clone has just one count. The chain links TRBV6-2 or TRBV6-3 to TRBJ1-2; perhaps TRBD1 as D (5 bases). Deletions cut 2 bases from V and 2 bases from J, with 9 bases between. CDR1 is MNHEY, CDR2 SVGEGT, per germline. CDR3 size: 14 residues. CDR3 nucleotide sequence: TGTGCCAGCAGTTACCAGACAGAGAACTATGGCTACACCTTC. It specifies CASSYQTENYGYTF.

This clone has a single count. The J gene is TRBJ2-3, the V gene TRBV10-3; TRBD2 matches 15 bases. CDR3 length equals 19 residues. Per germline, CDR1 ENHRY and CDR2 SYGVKD. After removal of 6 bases from V and 3 bases from J, the junction contained 13 bases not matched to a gene. The CDR3 protein is CAISPRDGTSGGRTDTQYF. CDR3 DNA sequence: TGTGCCATCAGCCCAAGGGACGGGACTAGCGGGGGGCGGACAGATACGCAGTATTTT.

The chain carries TRBV28 and TRBJ1-1; a possible D gene is TRBD1 (6 bases). The V gene's germline CDR1 is MDHEN and CDR2 SYDVKM. The CDR3 length is 14 residues. Trimming shortened V by 2 bases and J by 12 bases, and 19 bases separated the two germline ends. For the CDR3, the DNA is TGTGCCAGCAGTTTAAGCGGATACAGGGCCCGGTCTTTCTTT. As protein: CASSLSGYRARSFF.

The chain carries TRBV7-6 and TRBJ2-3; 10 nucleotides align to TRBD1. Germline trimming cut 5 bases from V and 14 bases from J; bases unmatched to any gene: 16. Per germline, CDR1 SGHVS and CDR2 FNYEAQ. The length of the CDR3 is 15 residues. Here the CDR3 DNA reads TGTGCCAGCAGCACTTCCGGGACAGGGGACTCCGACTGGTATTTT. Its translation is CASSTSGTGDSDWYF.

This chain joins TRBV5-1 and TRBJ1-4; tentatively, D is TRBD1 (5 bases). This CDR3 comprises 15 residues. Between the trimmed V and J ends, which lost 0 bases and 4 bases, there was a span of 10 bases. Germline CDR1 is SGHRS and CDR2 is YFSETQ. This chain's CDR3 is CASSLVSGNNEKLFF. The CDR3 nucleotides are TGCGCCAGCAGCTTGGTTTCAGGGAATAATGAAAAACTGTTTTTT.

This clone was observed a single time. This chain uses TRBV15 with TRBJ1-2; D gene unclear. Germline V gene lookup returns CDR1 LNHNV and CDR2 YYDKDF (reference sequence). The CDR3 extends over 15 amino acids. V lost 0 bases and J 0 bases, leaving 8 bases between the germline ends. The CDR3 nucleotides are TGTGCCACCAGCAGAGACGAACAGACTAACTATGGCTACACCTTC. This encodes CATSRDEQTNYGYTF.

The gene calls are TRBV7-2 and TRBJ1-1, with a weak D call TRBD1 (5 bases). The CDR3 has 14 residues. Germline values: CDR1 SGHTA, CDR2 FQGNSA. V was shortened by 6 bases and J by 1 base, with 12 bases between the two germline ends. DNA of the CDR3: TGTGCCAGCAGTTCGCTGGGGGGGAACACTGAAGCTTTCTTT. It codes for CASSSLGGNTEAFF. Filled out from reference TRBV7-2 and TRBJ1-1, the complete variable domain reads GAGVSQSPSNKVTEKGKDVELRCDPISGHTALYWYRQSLGQGLEFLIYFQGNSAPDKSGLPSDRFSAERTGGSVSTLTIQRTQQEDSAVYLCASSSLGGNTEAFFGQGTRLTVV.

The chain links TRBV28 to TRBJ1-2, with no clear D. CDR1 and CDR2 from the germline V gene are MDHEN and SYDVKM. V was clipped by 2 bases and J by 2 bases, with 24 bases between them. This CDR3 comprises 19 residues. In DNA form, the CDR3 reads TGTGCCAGCAGTTTAATTCCAGGCAAGGCGATTCCCACAAACTATGGCTACACCTTC. It codes for CASSLIPGKAIPTNYGYTF.

This chain links TRBV2 with TRBJ2-7; D remains ambiguous. The germline V gene encodes CDR1 SNHLY and CDR2 FYNNEI. The CDR3 is made up of 11 amino acids. Trimming stripped 4 bases from V and 2 bases from J, with 3 bases between. CDR3 in DNA: TGTGCCAGCAGTGTAACCTACGAGCAGTACTTC. Translating gives CASSVTYEQYF. The full variable domain, rest sourced from reference TRBV2 and TRBJ2-7, is EPEVTQTPSHQVTQMGQEVILRCVPISNHLYFYWYRQILGQKVEFLVSFYNNEISEKSEIFDDQFSVERPDGSNFTLKIRSTKLEDSAMYFCASSVTYEQYFGPGTRLTVT.

CDR3 nucleotide sequence: TGTGCCAGTTGGGGAGGGGCAGGGGTGACCTACGAGCAGTACTTC. Translation gives CASWGGAGVTYEQYF. The chain links TRBV5-3 to TRBJ2-7, with D possibly being TRBD2 (7 bases). TRBV5-3 is annotated as an ORF whose role is uncertain. This CDR3 comprises 15 residues. V lost 8 bases, J lost 2 bases, and 20 bases lay in between.

The gene calls are TRBV5-1 and TRBJ2-2; D is possibly TRBD1 (5 bases). The germline gives CDR1 SGHRS, CDR2 YFSETQ. V lost 2 bases to trimming and J lost 3 bases, with 11 bases between them. The CDR3 spans 15 residues. CDR3 protein: CASSLGLRDTGELFF. The CDR3 DNA is TGCGCCAGCAGCTTAGGGCTCAGGGACACCGGGGAGCTGTTTTTT.

In its sample, this clone was seen once. This chain links TRBV18 with TRBJ2-3; D might be TRBD1 (5 bases). The germline CDR1 and CDR2 sequences are KGHSH and LQKENI. V was trimmed by 7 bases and J by 2 bases, leaving 16 bases between them. This CDR3 has 15 residues. The CDR3: CASCRTTVSTDTQYF. The CDR3 DNA reads as TGTGCCAGCTGTAGGACGACAGTTTCCACAGATACGCAGTATTTT.

The chain is built from TRBV27 and TRBJ1-2, with 7 bases aligning to TRBD1. V gave up 3 bases and J gave up 6 bases; unmatched junction bases: 4. There are 13 residues in the CDR3. Germline loops: CDR1 MNHEY, CDR2 SMNVEV (reference sequence). This CDR3 reads CASSFRGGNGYTF. CDR3 DNA: TGTGCCAGCAGTTTCCGAGGGGGCAATGGCTACACCTTC.

This chain connects TRBV28 to TRBJ2-1; D not certain. CDR1 is MDHEN, CDR2 SYDVKM, per germline. This CDR3 region has 11 residues. V was shortened by 6 bases and J by 7 bases, with 7 bases between the two germline ends. The CDR3 spells CASRLRNEQFF. The DNA for the CDR3 is TGTGCCAGCAGGCTGCGTAATGAGCAGTTCTTC.

In DNA, the CDR3 is TGTGCCAGCAGCGTATCAAGCGGGGGGGCCGAGACCCAGTACTTC. This gives the protein CASSVSSGGAETQYF. V and J are TRBV9 and TRBJ2-5; 10 bases match TRBD2. The germline CDR1 and CDR2 sequences are SGDLS and YYNGEE. The V segment lost 1 base and the J segment 5 bases; nucleotides outside the gene matches: 5. The CDR3 is 15 residues long.

This rearrangement joins TRBV6-5 to TRBJ1-1; D not certain. This CDR3 spans 15 amino acids. Trimming shortened V by 0 bases and J by 1 base, and 9 bases separated the two germline ends. The germline gives CDR1 MNHEY, CDR2 SVGAGI. CDR3 in DNA: TGTGCCAGCAGTTACTCGGCGGGGTGGAACACTGAAGCTTTCTTT. As protein: CASSYSAGWNTEAFF.

The chain links TRBV5-1 to TRBJ2-5; TRBD2 might be the D (7 bases). V was pared by 4 bases and J by 5 bases, with 15 bases between. The CDR3 is 14 residues long. Germline V gives CDR1 SGHRS, CDR2 YFSETQ. The CDR3 protein is CASSPRGRGETQYF. CDR3 sequence (DNA): TGCGCCAGCAGCCCCCGGGGGAGGGGGGAGACCCAGTACTTC.

V is TRBV7-7 and J is TRBJ2-2; 10 positions agree with TRBD2. The germline V gene encodes CDR1 SSHAT and CDR2 FNYEAQ (reference sequence). The CDR3 length is 16 residues. The CDR3 loop is CARGASGGSTTGELFF. In DNA, the CDR3 is TGTGCTAGGGGAGCTAGCGGGGGATCAACCACCGGGGAGCTGTTTTTT.

This clone was counted only a few times. This chain joins TRBV4-1 and TRBJ2-7; 10 bases match TRBD1. CDR1 and CDR2 from the germline V gene are MGHRA and YSYEKL. V shed 1 base, J shed 5 bases, and the junction held 5 bases outside the gene matches. The length of the CDR3 is 15 residues. The CDR3, as DNA: TGCGCCAGCAGCCAAGTGACAGGGGGCAGCGACGAGCAGTACTTC. Its protein is CASSQVTGGSDEQYF.

This clone showed up just once. This chain joins TRBV3-1 (or the pseudogene TRBV3-2) and TRBJ2-7; 12 bases match TRBD2. The trim removed 5 bases at V and 0 bases at J, leaving 5 bases unmatched. CDR1 and CDR2 (germline): LGHDT, YNNKEL (reference sequence). This CDR3 comprises 16 residues. The chain's CDR3 is CASSSTSGGFSYEQYF. DNA of the CDR3: TGTGCCAGCAGCTCGACTAGCGGGGGTTTCTCCTACGAGCAGTACTTC.

The rearrangement links TRBV28 to TRBJ2-7, with 9 positions matching TRBD1. Germline assignment: CDR1 MDHEN and CDR2 SYDVKM. J lost 6 bases, V lost 6 bases, and 6 bases had no gene match. The length of the CDR3 is 13 residues. This CDR3 is CASRPGQGLEQYF. CDR3 coding DNA: TGTGCCAGCAGACCGGGACAGGGTCTCGAGCAGTACTTC.

This rearrangement joins TRBV7-2 to TRBJ2-5; 7 bases are shared with TRBD1. Germline V lookup: CDR1 SGHTA, CDR2 FQGNSA. This CDR3 region has 13 residues. J lost 2 bases, V lost 4 bases, and 1 base had no gene match. CDR3 bases: TGTGCCAGCAGCTGGGGACAGCAAGAGACCCAGTACTTC. Translated, it gives CASSWGQQETQYF. Full variable domain (remainder filled in from reference TRBV7-2 and TRBJ2-5): GAGVSQSPSNKVTEKGKDVELRCDPISGHTALYWYRQSLGQGLEFLIYFQGNSAPDKSGLPSDRFSAERTGGSVSTLTIQRTQQEDSAVYLCASSWGQQETQYFGPGTRLLVL.

The rearrangement joins TRBV6-5 to TRBJ1-4, with D maybe TRBD1 (6 bases). Trimming removed 6 bases from V and 8 bases from J, with 16 bases in between. The CDR3 loop spans 14 amino acids. Per the germline V gene, CDR1 is MNHEY and CDR2 is SVGAGI. This CDR3 is CASRVGGKEEKLFF. In DNA, the CDR3 is TGTGCCAGCAGAGTAGGGGGTAAGGAGGAAAAACTGTTTTTT.

V gene TRBV5-8 combines with J gene TRBJ1-1; the D gene is possibly TRBD1 (5 bases). Germline CDR1 SGHTS, CDR2 YDEGEE. This CDR3 has 13 residues. V lost 2 bases, J lost 2 bases, and 7 bases lay in between. In nucleotides, the CDR3 is TGTGCCAGCAGCTTCGGGGGAAACACTGAAGCTTTCTTT. Translating it yields CASSFGGNTEAFF.

The chain has TRBV28 and TRBJ2-7, with 10 bases that match TRBD1. The CDR3 is 15 amino acids. V shed 6 bases, J shed 10 bases, and the junction held 15 bases outside the gene matches. Per germline, CDR1 MDHEN and CDR2 SYDVKM. This CDR3 is CASSHGPGQGLIQYF. The CDR3 region has the DNA TGTGCCAGCAGCCACGGACCGGGACAGGGGCTAATTCAGTACTTC.

This rearrangement joins TRBV7-2 to TRBJ1-1; 10 nucleotides line up with TRBD1. V lost 3 bases, J lost 5 bases, and 9 bases stayed unmatched. The CDR3 spans 16 residues. CDR1 and CDR2 (germline): SGHTA, FQGNSA. The CDR3 nucleotides read TGTGCCAGCAGCTTTCTTGGGACAGGGGTGTCTACTGAAGCTTTCTTT. Translated, it gives CASSFLGTGVSTEAFF.